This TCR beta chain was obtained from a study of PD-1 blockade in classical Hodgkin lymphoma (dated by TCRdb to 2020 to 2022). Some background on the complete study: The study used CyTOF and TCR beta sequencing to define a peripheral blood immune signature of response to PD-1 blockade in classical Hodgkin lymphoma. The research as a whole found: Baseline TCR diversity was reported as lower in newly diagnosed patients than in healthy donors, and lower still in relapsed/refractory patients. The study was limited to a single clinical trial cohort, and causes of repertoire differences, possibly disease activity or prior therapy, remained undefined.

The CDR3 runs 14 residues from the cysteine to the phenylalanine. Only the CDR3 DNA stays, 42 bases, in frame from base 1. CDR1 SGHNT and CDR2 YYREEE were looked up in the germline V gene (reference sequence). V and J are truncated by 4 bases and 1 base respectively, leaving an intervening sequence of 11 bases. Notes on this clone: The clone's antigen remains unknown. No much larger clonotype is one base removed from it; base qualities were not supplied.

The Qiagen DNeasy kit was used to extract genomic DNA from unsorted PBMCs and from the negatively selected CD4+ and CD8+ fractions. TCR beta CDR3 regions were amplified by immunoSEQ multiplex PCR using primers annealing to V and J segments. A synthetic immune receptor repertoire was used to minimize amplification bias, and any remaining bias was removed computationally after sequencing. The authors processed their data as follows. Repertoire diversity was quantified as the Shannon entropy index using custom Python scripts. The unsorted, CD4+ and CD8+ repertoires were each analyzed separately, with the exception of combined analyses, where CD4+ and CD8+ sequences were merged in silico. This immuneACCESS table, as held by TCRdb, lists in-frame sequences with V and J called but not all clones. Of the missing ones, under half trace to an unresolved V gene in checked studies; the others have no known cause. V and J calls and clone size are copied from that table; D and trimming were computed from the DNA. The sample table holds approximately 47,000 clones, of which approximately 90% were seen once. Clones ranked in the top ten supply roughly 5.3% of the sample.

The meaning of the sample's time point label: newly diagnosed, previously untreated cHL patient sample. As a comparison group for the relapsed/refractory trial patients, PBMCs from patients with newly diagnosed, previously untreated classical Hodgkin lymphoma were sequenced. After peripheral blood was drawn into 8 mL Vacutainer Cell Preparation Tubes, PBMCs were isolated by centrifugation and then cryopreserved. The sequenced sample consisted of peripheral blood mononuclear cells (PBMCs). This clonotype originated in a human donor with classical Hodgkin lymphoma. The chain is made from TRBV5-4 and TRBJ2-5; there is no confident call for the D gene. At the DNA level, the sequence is TGTGCCAGCAGCGCCGGTGGTACCCAAGAGACCCAGTACTTC. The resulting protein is CASSAGGTQETQYF.